The rows below give T cell receptor beta chains drawn from one sample of a study of T cells of healthy individuals. TCRdb fed the 5' RACE reads into MiXCR, producing one record per CDR3 protein. The table lists 65,000 to 95,000 distinct CDR3 sequences, 5% of them singletons. These receptors all stem from a female donor in good health. The CDR3 runs from the conserved cysteine through the conserved F or W. Each record gives: D gene, clone size, V gene, J gene, CDR3 DNA, CDR3 protein. A D gene is named only where the DNA matches it firmly. Some rows have no size entry. The others give once, few or many, or a class for an expanded clone.

D gene: NA
clone size: many
V gene: TRBV7-3
J gene: TRBJ2-3
CDR3 DNA: TGTGCCAGCAGCTTAACTAGCGGAACTAGCACAGATACGCAGTATTTT
CDR3 protein: CASSLTSGTSTDTQYF

D gene: TRBD2
clone size: few
V gene: TRBV4-3
J gene: TRBJ2-7
CDR3 DNA: TGCGCCAGCAGCCAAGAAGCAGCGGGAGCCTACGAGCAGTACTTC
CDR3 protein: CASSQEAAGAYEQYF

D gene: NA
clone size: NA
V gene: TRBV11-2
J gene: TRBJ2-2
CDR3 DNA: TGTGCCAGCAGTTTAAGCGCAGCAGCGAACACCGGGGAGCTGTTTTTT
CDR3 protein: CASSLSAAANTGELFF

D gene: NA
clone size: many
V gene: TRBV9
J gene: TRBJ2-1
CDR3 DNA: TGTGCCAGCAGCCCTTCCAGCGGTCACAATGAGCAGTTCTTC
CDR3 protein: CASSPSSGHNEQFF

D gene: NA
clone size: NA
V gene: TRBV9
J gene: TRBJ1-2
CDR3 DNA: TGTGCCAGCAGCGTAGGAAACCAGGGTTCCCAGTATGGCTACACCTTC
CDR3 protein: CASSVGNQGSQYGYTF

D gene: NA
clone size: NA
V gene: TRBV5-1
J gene: TRBJ2-2
CDR3 DNA: TGCGCCAGCAGCTTGTCTTCCGTCCGGTCGAGCACCGGGGAGCTGTTTTTT
CDR3 protein: CASSLSSVRSSTGELFF

D gene: NA
clone size: NA
V gene: TRBV5-4
J gene: TRBJ1-2
CDR3 DNA: TGTGCCAGCAGCTTGGTAGGGGCGAACTATGGCTACACCTTC
CDR3 protein: CASSLVGANYGYTF

D gene: NA
clone size: many
V gene: TRBV14
J gene: TRBJ1-2
CDR3 DNA: TGTGCCAGCAGCCAGGTGGGGGGGCTCGATGGCTACACCTTC
CDR3 protein: CASSQVGGLDGYTF

D gene: NA
clone size: many
V gene: TRBV27
J gene: TRBJ2-7
CDR3 DNA: TGTGCCAGCAGTTTGGGGCAGGTTGAGTACTTC
CDR3 protein: CASSLGQVEYF

D gene: TRBD1
clone size: many
V gene: TRBV6-4
J gene: TRBJ1-5
CDR3 DNA: TGTGCCAGCAGCCCACAGGGGAATAGCAATCAGCCCCAGCATTTT
CDR3 protein: CASSPQGNSNQPQHF

D gene: TRBD1
clone size: few
V gene: TRBV7-9
J gene: TRBJ2-1
CDR3 DNA: TGTGCCAGCAGCCAAAGCAGGGGGGGGACAGGGGTGACGGATGAGCAGTTCTTC
CDR3 protein: CASSQSRGGTGVTDEQFF

D gene: TRBD1
clone size: NA
V gene: TRBV5-8
J gene: TRBJ2-4
CDR3 DNA: TGTGCCAGCAGCTTGTATTGGGACAGGGCAAACATTCAGTACTTC
CDR3 protein: CASSLYWDRANIQYF

D gene: NA
clone size: many
V gene: TRBV9
J gene: TRBJ1-5
CDR3 DNA: TGTGCCAGCAGCGTAGATGGGTATCAGCCCCAGCATTTT
CDR3 protein: CASSVDGYQPQHF

D gene: NA
clone size: NA
V gene: TRBV28
J gene: TRBJ1-2
CDR3 DNA: TGTGCCAGCAGTCAAGTGGGGGGCGAGAGCTATGGCTACACCTTC
CDR3 protein: CASSQVGGESYGYTF

D gene: NA
clone size: many
V gene: TRBV3-1
J gene: TRBJ1-6
CDR3 DNA: TGTGCCAGCAGCCCTTATTCTTCGGGCTCCTATAATTCACCCCTCCACTTT
CDR3 protein: CASSPYSSGSYNSPLHF

D gene: TRBD2
clone size: many
V gene: TRBV7-9
J gene: TRBJ2-1
CDR3 DNA: TGTGCCAGCAGCTTCCTAGCGGGAGGCGGGGATGAGCAGTTCTTC
CDR3 protein: CASSFLAGGGDEQFF

D gene: TRBD2
clone size: many
V gene: TRBV5-1
J gene: TRBJ2-2
CDR3 DNA: TGCGCCAGCAGCTTGACGGCCGAGCCGGGACTAGCGGGACCCGGGGAGCTGTTTTTT
CDR3 protein: CASSLTAEPGLAGPGELFF

D gene: NA
clone size: NA
V gene: TRBV10-3
J gene: TRBJ2-3
CDR3 DNA: TGTGCCATCAGTGAGCGCGGGGATACGCAGTATTTT
CDR3 protein: CAISERGDTQYF

D gene: NA
clone size: NA
V gene: TRBV29-1
J gene: TRBJ1-1
CDR3 DNA: TGCAGCGTGCCGGCTACATTAGTGTGGACTGAAGCTTTCTTT
CDR3 protein: CSVPATLVWTEAFF

D gene: TRBD2
clone size: many
V gene: TRBV15
J gene: TRBJ2-1
CDR3 DNA: TGTGCCACCAGCAGAGGCTCTAGCGGGAGCTACAATGAGCAGTTCTTC
CDR3 protein: CATSRGSSGSYNEQFF

D gene: NA
clone size: many
V gene: TRBV3-1
J gene: TRBJ2-3
CDR3 DNA: TGTGCCAGCAGCCACGGGGTCACAGATACGCAGTATTTT
CDR3 protein: CASSHGVTDTQYF

D gene: TRBD2
clone size: many
V gene: TRBV7-2
J gene: TRBJ2-1
CDR3 DNA: TGTGCCAGCAGCTTAGTGGCTAGCGGGATGGGTGAGCAGTTCTTC
CDR3 protein: CASSLVASGMGEQFF

D gene: NA
clone size: NA
V gene: TRBV18
J gene: TRBJ2-7
CDR3 DNA: TGTGCCAGCTCACCAGACCAGGGGATCGAGCAGTACTTC
CDR3 protein: CASSPDQGIEQYF

D gene: NA
clone size: NA
V gene: TRBV7-9
J gene: TRBJ2-1
CDR3 DNA: TGTGCCAGCAGCCTATCGGGGCGTGGTGGGGTTCGCAATGAGCAGTTCTTC
CDR3 protein: CASSLSGRGGVRNEQFF

D gene: NA
clone size: many
V gene: TRBV5-8
J gene: TRBJ1-4
CDR3 DNA: TGTGCCAGCAGCCACCACCCAGGGAGGAATGAAAAACTGTTTTTT
CDR3 protein: CASSHHPGRNEKLFF

D gene: TRBD1
clone size: many
V gene: TRBV4-2
J gene: TRBJ1-1
CDR3 DNA: TGTGCCAGCAGCGTGGGGACAGGGGTTTTTACTGAAGCTTTCTTT
CDR3 protein: CASSVGTGVFTEAFF

D gene: NA
clone size: few
V gene: TRBV3-1
J gene: TRBJ2-1
CDR3 DNA: TGTGCCAGCAGCCAAGGGGGAATTAATGAGCAGTTCTTC
CDR3 protein: CASSQGGINEQFF

D gene: NA
clone size: many
V gene: TRBV18
J gene: TRBJ1-1
CDR3 DNA: TGTGCCAGCTCACCTACAGGGCGTACTGAAGCTTTCTTT
CDR3 protein: CASSPTGRTEAFF

D gene: NA
clone size: many
V gene: TRBV28
J gene: TRBJ1-3
CDR3 DNA: TGTGCCAGCACTACCCCGGGACCGCCGGTGGGCGCCATATATTTT
CDR3 protein: CASTTPGPPVGAIYF

D gene: NA
clone size: many
V gene: TRBV4-3
J gene: TRBJ2-6
CDR3 DNA: TGCGCCAGCACCCTAAAGGGGGCTGGGGCCAACGTCCTGACTTTC
CDR3 protein: CASTLKGAGANVLTF

D gene: TRBD1
clone size: many
V gene: TRBV5-1
J gene: TRBJ2-5
CDR3 DNA: TGCGCCAGCAGCCCCTCCGGGACAGGGTCGGTGGAGACCCAGTACTTC
CDR3 protein: CASSPSGTGSVETQYF

D gene: TRBD2
clone size: NA
V gene: TRBV6-5
J gene: TRBJ2-1
CDR3 DNA: TGTGCCAGCAGGAGCCTTAGCGGGAGGGGCTCGGGGAAGTTCTCCAATGAGCAGTTCTTC
CDR3 protein: CASRSLSGRGSGKFSNEQFF

D gene: NA
clone size: many
V gene: TRBV7-9
J gene: TRBJ2-7
CDR3 DNA: TGTGCCAGCAGCTGGACCCCGTTTACAGGGCCATCCTACGAGCAGTACTTC
CDR3 protein: CASSWTPFTGPSYEQYF

D gene: TRBD2
clone size: NA
V gene: TRBV7-8
J gene: TRBJ2-7
CDR3 DNA: TGTGCCAGCAGCCTAAGACTAGCGGGAGGCGAGCAGTACTTC
CDR3 protein: CASSLRLAGGEQYF

D gene: TRBD1
clone size: NA
V gene: TRBV6-2/TRBV6-3
J gene: TRBJ1-5
CDR3 DNA: TGTGCCAGCAGTCCGGGACAGGGGAGGCGTCAGCCCCAGCATTTT
CDR3 protein: CASSPGQGRRQPQHF

D gene: NA
clone size: few
V gene: TRBV18
J gene: TRBJ1-1
CDR3 DNA: TGTGCCAGCTCACCACCCGCCAACACTGAAGCTTTCTTT
CDR3 protein: CASSPPANTEAFF

D gene: NA
clone size: many
V gene: TRBV12-3/TRBV12-4
J gene: TRBJ1-1
CDR3 DNA: TGTGCCAGCAGTTTGGGGCTTACTGAAGCTTTCTTT
CDR3 protein: CASSLGLTEAFF

D gene: NA
clone size: many
V gene: TRBV7-9
J gene: TRBJ2-7
CDR3 DNA: TGTGCCAGCAGCTTAGCCGGGGCCTACGAGCAGTACTTC
CDR3 protein: CASSLAGAYEQYF

D gene: TRBD2
clone size: many
V gene: TRBV28
J gene: TRBJ2-2
CDR3 DNA: TGTGCCAGCAGTCTTCAGACAGCCTGGGGGGGAACCGGGGAGCTGTTTTTT
CDR3 protein: CASSLQTAWGGTGELFF

D gene: NA
clone size: many
V gene: TRBV2
J gene: TRBJ2-3
CDR3 DNA: TGTGCCAGCGGCGGAATAAATACGCAGTATTTT
CDR3 protein: CASGGINTQYF

D gene: NA
clone size: many
V gene: TRBV4-1
J gene: TRBJ1-3
CDR3 DNA: TGCGCCAGCAGCCAATTGCAGGGGACTGGAAACACCATATATTTT
CDR3 protein: CASSQLQGTGNTIYF

D gene: NA
clone size: many
V gene: TRBV5-1
J gene: TRBJ2-3
CDR3 DNA: TGCGCCAGCAGTCCCGTGGTCCAAGATACGCAGTATTTT
CDR3 protein: CASSPVVQDTQYF